These T cell receptor beta chains were read from a single sample in a study of cytomegalovirus exposure and HLA in healthy donors. Profiled with immunoSEQ multiplex PCR; TCRdb holds only in-frame clones, not every one. The table includes 150,000 to 200,000 clones, roughly four fifths detected once. The sample comprised PBMCs. The receptor set was obtained from a woman aged 25-40 years in good health and CMV-seronegative. Each CDR3 is given with its conserved first and last residue. The D gene is left open where the match is weak. Clone size is shown for a subset of rows, as once, few, many or a class of expanded clone.

D: .
V: TRBV19
size: .
J: TRBJ2-5
CDR3: CASSINPPPGQETQYF
DNA: TGTGCCAGTAGTATAAATCCCCCCCCGGGCCAAGAGACCCAGTACTTC

D: TRBD2
V: TRBV6-1
size: .
J: TRBJ2-2
CDR3: CASSEPGLATNTRELFF
DNA: TGTGCCAGCAGTGAACCAGGACTAGCGACGAACACCAGGGAGCTGTTTTTT

D: .
V: TRBV4-3
size: .
J: TRBJ2-1
CDR3: CASSPSAAEANEQFF
DNA: TGCGCCAGCAGCCCCTCCGCCGCCGAAGCGAACGAGCAGTTCTTC

D: .
V: TRBV4-3
size: .
J: TRBJ2-4
CDR3: CASSRTWTANKNIQYF
DNA: TGCGCCAGCAGCCGCACTTGGACAGCTAACAAAAACATTCAGTACTTC

D: .
V: TRBV7-3
size: .
J: TRBJ2-3
CDR3: CASSLNNQRTQYF
DNA: TGTGCCAGCAGCTTAAATAACCAGCGAACGCAGTATTTT

D: TRBD1
V: TRBV27
size: .
J: TRBJ1-1
CDR3: CASSLSDRVGTEAFF
DNA: TGTGCCAGCAGTTTATCGGACAGGGTGGGCACTGAAGCTTTCTTT

D: .
V: TRBV27
size: few
J: TRBJ2-1
CDR3: CASSLRGGYNEQFF
DNA: TGTGCCAGCAGTTTGCGTGGGGGGTACAATGAGCAGTTCTTC

D: .
V: TRBV5-1
size: .
J: TRBJ2-6
CDR3: CASSLGPRQKSSGANVLTF
DNA: TGCGCCAGCAGCTTGGGGCCCCGACAGAAAAGCTCTGGGGCCAACGTCCTGACTTTC

D: .
V: TRBV2
size: .
J: TRBJ1-1
CDR3: CASSSAPGGTEAFF
DNA: TGTGCCAGCAGTTCGGCCCCTGGAGGGACTGAAGCTTTCTTT

D: .
V: TRBV5-1
size: .
J: TRBJ2-3
CDR3: CASSLGTQADTQYF
DNA: TGCGCCAGCAGCTTGGGTACGCAGGCAGATACGCAGTATTTT

D: .
V: TRBV7-9
size: .
J: TRBJ1-2
CDR3: CASSLSHRNGYTF
DNA: TGTGCCAGCAGCCTATCCCACAGGAATGGCTACACCTTC

D: .
V: TRBV19
size: .
J: TRBJ2-7
CDR3: CASSIEGTGAYEQYF
DNA: TGTGCCAGTAGTATAGAGGGCACGGGAGCCTACGAGCAGTACTTC

D: TRBD1
V: TRBV12-5
size: .
J: TRBJ2-2
CDR3: CASGLVAGGYTGELFF
DNA: TGTGCTAGTGGTTTGGTGGCAGGGGGTTACACCGGGGAGCTGTTTTTT

D: TRBD1
V: TRBV7-9
size: .
J: TRBJ2-5
CDR3: CASSPPGQGQETQYF
DNA: TGTGCCAGCAGCCCACCGGGACAGGGCCAAGAGACCCAGTACTTC

D: .
V: TRBV9
size: .
J: TRBJ2-7
CDR3: CASSVEPRDDYEQYF
DNA: TGTGCCAGCAGCGTAGAGCCCCGGGATGACTACGAGCAGTACTTC

D: TRBD2
V: TRBV7-2
size: .
J: TRBJ2-7
CDR3: CASSTIQSSSGGYEQYF
DNA: TGTGCCAGCAGCACGATTCAATCGTCTAGCGGGGGTTACGAGCAGTACTTC

D: TRBD1
V: TRBV4-1
size: few
J: TRBJ1-5
CDR3: CASSPTTGHQPQHF
DNA: TGCGCCAGCAGCCCGACGACAGGGCATCAGCCCCAGCATTTT

D: .
V: TRBV4-2
size: few
J: TRBJ2-6
CDR3: CASSQGEVGTGANVLTF
DNA: TGTGCCAGCAGCCAAGGGGAGGTGGGTACTGGGGCCAACGTCCTGACTTTC

D: TRBD1
V: TRBV7-9
size: .
J: TRBJ2-3
CDR3: CASSSRQGLTDTQYF
DNA: TGTGCCAGCAGCTCCCGACAGGGTCTAACAGATACGCAGTATTTT

D: .
V: TRBV6-6
size: .
J: TRBJ2-5
CDR3: CASKHRVEETQYF
DNA: TGTGCCAGCAAACACAGGGTCGAGGAGACCCAGTACTTC

D: .
V: TRBV7-9
size: .
J: TRBJ2-1
CDR3: CASSPAFGYNEQFF
DNA: TGTGCCAGCAGCCCCGCGTTCGGGTACAATGAGCAGTTCTTC

D: TRBD2
V: TRBV28
size: once
J: TRBJ2-4
CDR3: CASSPSGVAKNIQYF
DNA: TGTGCCAGCAGTCCTAGCGGGGTAGCCAAAAACATTCAGTACTTC

D: TRBD1
V: TRBV2
size: .
J: TRBJ2-7
CDR3: CASSVRQGREQYF
DNA: TGTGCCAGCAGTGTCCGACAGGGGAGGGAGCAGTACTTC

D: .
V: TRBV27
size: .
J: TRBJ2-7
CDR3: CASSFDARGGLPTLEQYF
DNA: TGTGCCAGCAGCTTTGACGCAAGAGGAGGGCTACCGACCCTCGAGCAGTACTTC

D: TRBD2
V: TRBV5-1
size: .
J: TRBJ2-1
CDR3: CASRAGRLADDYNEQFF
DNA: TGCGCCAGCAGAGCAGGGAGACTAGCGGATGACTACAATGAGCAGTTCTTC

D: TRBD1
V: TRBV15
size: .
J: TRBJ2-7
CDR3: CATSSSTGAGYEQYF
DNA: TGTGCCACCAGCAGTAGCACAGGGGCTGGCTACGAGCAGTACTTC

D: .
V: TRBV19
size: .
J: TRBJ2-1
CDR3: CASQWGTMQFF
DNA: TGTGCCAGTCAGTGGGGGACAATGCAGTTCTTC

D: TRBD1
V: TRBV15
size: .
J: TRBJ1-6
CDR3: CATSNWGTGDNSPLHF
DNA: TGTGCCACCAGCAACTGGGGAACAGGGGACAATTCACCCCTCCACTTT

D: TRBD2
V: TRBV6-1
size: once
J: TRBJ2-1
CDR3: CASSVWDLAGGSYNEQFF
DNA: TGTGCCAGCAGTGTTTGGGACCTAGCGGGAGGGTCCTACAATGAGCAGTTCTTC

D: TRBD1
V: TRBV28
size: .
J: TRBJ2-3
CDR3: CASSPRTGIDTQYF
DNA: TGTGCCAGCAGTCCTCGGACAGGGATAGATACGCAGTATTTT

D: .
V: TRBV19
size: .
J: TRBJ2-7
CDR3: CASSIGVGGTYEQYF
DNA: TGTGCCAGTAGTATAGGGGTAGGGGGTACCTACGAGCAGTACTTC

D: TRBD2
V: TRBV27
size: .
J: TRBJ2-3
CDR3: CASSNGLAGADTQYF
DNA: TGTGCCAGCAGCAACGGACTAGCGGGAGCAGATACGCAGTATTTT

D: TRBD1
V: TRBV27
size: .
J: TRBJ2-7
CDR3: CASSLGTGFYEQYF
DNA: TGTGCCAGCAGTCTCGGGACAGGGTTTTACGAGCAGTACTTC

D: .
V: TRBV18
size: .
J: TRBJ2-1
CDR3: CASSPGSGSYNEQFF
DNA: TGTGCCAGCTCACCAGGTTCGGGGTCCTACAATGAGCAGTTCTTC

D: TRBD2
V: TRBV7-9
size: .
J: TRBJ2-3
CDR3: CASSGLAGTDTQYF
DNA: TGTGCCAGCAGCGGGCTAGCGGGCACAGATACGCAGTATTTT

D: TRBD2
V: TRBV29-1
size: few
J: TRBJ2-3
CDR3: CSVSAGGVDTQYF
DNA: TGCAGCGTTTCGGCGGGGGGCGTCGATACGCAGTATTTT

D: .
V: TRBV19
size: .
J: TRBJ2-6
CDR3: CASNSAVSGANVLTF
DNA: TGTGCCAGTAACTCAGCGGTATCTGGGGCCAACGTCCTGACTTTC

D: .
V: TRBV7-9
size: .
J: TRBJ1-2
CDR3: CSSSSVEGRRRGYTF
DNA: TGTTCCAGCAGCAGTGTAGAAGGCCGGAGGAGAGGCTACACCTTC

D: .
V: TRBV2
size: .
J: TRBJ2-7
CDR3: CASRPEWTIRNEQYF
DNA: TGTGCCAGCAGGCCCGAGTGGACTATTCGGAACGAGCAGTACTTC

D: .
V: TRBV7-2
size: few
J: TRBJ2-7
CDR3: CASSAVRGYEQYF
DNA: TGTGCCAGCAGCGCCGTCCGGGGCTACGAGCAGTACTTC

D: .
V: TRBV5-1
size: .
J: TRBJ2-1
CDR3: CASSLTGDEQFF
DNA: TGCGCCAGCAGCTTGACGGGGGATGAGCAGTTCTTC

D: TRBD2
V: TRBV4-1
size: .
J: TRBJ2-5
CDR3: CASSPMALARETQYF
DNA: TGCGCCAGCAGCCCCATGGCACTAGCGCGAGAGACCCAGTACTTC

D: .
V: TRBV7-2
size: .
J: TRBJ2-3
CDR3: CASSLAGLGRDTQYF
DNA: TGTGCCAGCAGCTTAGCCGGACTCGGGCGGGATACGCAGTATTTT

D: TRBD2
V: TRBV6-5
size: .
J: TRBJ2-5
CDR3: CASSFRAWEGQETQYF
DNA: TGTGCCAGCAGTTTTAGGGCCTGGGAGGGCCAAGAGACCCAGTACTTC

D: TRBD2
V: TRBV6-1
size: .
J: TRBJ2-5
CDR3: CASYASGARETQYF
DNA: TGTGCCAGCTACGCTAGCGGTGCCCGAGAGACCCAGTACTTC

D: .
V: TRBV11-2
size: .
J: TRBJ1-3
CDR3: CASSYPGHRNTIYF
DNA: TGTGCCAGCAGTTACCCGGGACACAGAAACACCATATATTTT

D: .
V: TRBV28
size: .
J: TRBJ1-5
CDR3: CASSLSAANQPQHF
DNA: TGTGCCAGCAGTTTATCTGCGGCGAATCAGCCCCAGCATTTT

D: TRBD1
V: TRBV28
size: .
J: TRBJ1-6
CDR3: CASTPRQGSNSPLHF
DNA: TGTGCCAGCACCCCCCGACAGGGGTCGAATTCACCCCTCCACTTT

D: .
V: TRBV4-2
size: .
J: TRBJ2-3
CDR3: CASSQVESPYTDTQYF
DNA: TGTGCCAGCAGCCAAGTCGAGAGCCCCTACACAGATACGCAGTATTTT

D: TRBD2
V: TRBV19
size: .
J: TRBJ2-3
CDR3: CASTPGLGLAGTDTQYF
DNA: TGTGCCAGTACCCCCGGCTTGGGACTAGCGGGAACAGATACGCAGTATTTT

D: .
V: TRBV21-1
size: few
J: TRBJ2-7
CDR3: CASSPLWGRGQYF
DNA: TGTGCCAGCAGCCCGCTATGGGGAAGGGGGCAGTACTTC

D: .
V: TRBV18
size: .
J: TRBJ1-6
CDR3: CASSPGTGPNSPLHF
DNA: TGTGCCAGCTCCCCGGGCACAGGGCCTAATTCACCCCTCCACTTT

D: TRBD1
V: TRBV5-1
size: .
J: TRBJ1-1
CDR3: CASRKTGAPNTEAFF
DNA: TGCGCCAGCAGGAAGACAGGGGCCCCGAACACTGAAGCTTTCTTT

D: TRBD1
V: TRBV14
size: .
J: TRBJ2-3
CDR3: CASSPQGAHTDTQYF
DNA: TGTGCCAGCAGCCCGCAGGGGGCTCACACAGATACGCAGTATTTT

D: TRBD1
V: TRBV7-2
size: .
J: TRBJ1-1
CDR3: CASSLVGQGVTEAFF
DNA: TGTGCCAGCAGCTTAGTTGGACAGGGGGTCACTGAAGCTTTCTTT